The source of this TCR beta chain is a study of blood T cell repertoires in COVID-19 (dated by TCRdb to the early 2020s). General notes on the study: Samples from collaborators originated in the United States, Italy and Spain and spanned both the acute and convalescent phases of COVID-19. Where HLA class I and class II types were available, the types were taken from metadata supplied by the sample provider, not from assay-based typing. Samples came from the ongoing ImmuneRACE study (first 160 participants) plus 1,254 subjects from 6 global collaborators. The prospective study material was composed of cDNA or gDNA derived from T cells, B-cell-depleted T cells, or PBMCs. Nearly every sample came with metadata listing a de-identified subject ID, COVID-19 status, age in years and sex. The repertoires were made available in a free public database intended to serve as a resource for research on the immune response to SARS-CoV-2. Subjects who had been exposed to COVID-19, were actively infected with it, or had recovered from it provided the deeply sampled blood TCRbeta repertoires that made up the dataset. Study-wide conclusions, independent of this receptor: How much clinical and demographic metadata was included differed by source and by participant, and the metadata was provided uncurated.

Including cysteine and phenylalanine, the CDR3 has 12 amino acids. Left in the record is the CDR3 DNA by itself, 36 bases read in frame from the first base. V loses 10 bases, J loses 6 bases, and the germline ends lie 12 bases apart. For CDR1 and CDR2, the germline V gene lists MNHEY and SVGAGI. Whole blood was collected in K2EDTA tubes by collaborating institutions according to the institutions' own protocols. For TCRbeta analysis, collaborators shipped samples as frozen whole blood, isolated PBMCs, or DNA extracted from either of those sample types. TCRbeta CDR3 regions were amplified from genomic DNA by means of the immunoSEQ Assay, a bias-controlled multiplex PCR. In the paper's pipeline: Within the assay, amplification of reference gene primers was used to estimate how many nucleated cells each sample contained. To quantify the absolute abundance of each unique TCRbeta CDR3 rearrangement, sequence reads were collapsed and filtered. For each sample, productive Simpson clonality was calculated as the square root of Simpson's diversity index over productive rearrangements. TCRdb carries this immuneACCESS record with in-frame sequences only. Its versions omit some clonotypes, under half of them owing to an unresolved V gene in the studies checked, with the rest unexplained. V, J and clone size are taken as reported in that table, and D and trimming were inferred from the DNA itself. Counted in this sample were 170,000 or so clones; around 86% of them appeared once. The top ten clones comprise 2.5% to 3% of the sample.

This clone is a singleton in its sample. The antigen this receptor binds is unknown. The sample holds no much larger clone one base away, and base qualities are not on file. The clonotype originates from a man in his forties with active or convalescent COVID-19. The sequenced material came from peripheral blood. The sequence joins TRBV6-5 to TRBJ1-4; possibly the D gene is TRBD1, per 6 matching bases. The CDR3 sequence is CATRQADEKLFF. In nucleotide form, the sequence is TGTGCCACCCGACAGGCTGATGAAAAACTGTTTTTT.